The T cell receptor (beta chain) under discussion was sequenced for a study of Graves' ophthalmopathy and Graves' hyperthyroidism. Hyperthyroidism patients, aged 18 to 65, were newly diagnosed, under 2 months' duration. Germline V gene lookup returns CDR1 WNHNN and CDR2 SYGVQD (reference sequence). Trimming took off 9 bases at V and 2 bases at J, with 11 bases between the two ends. The CDR3 sequence is 14 residues long. Findings and limits, study-wide: The majority of expanded thyroid clonotypes above 0.001 frequency also occurred in blood.

Ten or more counts support this clonotype. The antigen is not known. The study amplified TCR beta CDR3 regions using RNA transcripts. Second-round multiplex PCR came after a first-round RT-PCR that employed HTBI primers. Using its own MiXCR run on the multiplex PCR reads, TCRdb lists one record per CDR3 protein. The repertoire holds some 1.1 million distinct CDR3 sequences, about 38% seen once, with approximately 12% in the top ten. The rearrangement links TRBV10-1 to TRBJ2-6; no definite D call. The sample was peripheral blood or thyroid tissue (not recorded which). The clonotype comes from an adult man with Graves' hyperthyroidism. CDR3 nucleotides: TGCGCCAGTGGAGTCAGCCCTGGGGCCAACGTCCTGACTTTC. This sequence encodes CASGVSPGANVLTF.